Here is one T cell receptor beta chain with its context. The data were obtained in a study of cytomegalovirus exposure and HLA in healthy donors. This CDR3 is 14 amino acids long. Per the germline V gene, CDR1 is PRHDT and CDR2 is FYEKMQ (reference sequence). The ends were cut back, 1 base at V and 1 base at J, with 4 bases in the middle. The PCR made use of 60 Vbeta and 13 Jbeta primers. Repertoires were generated with immunoSEQ multiplex PCR, while TCRdb's copy carries only in-frame clones and drops some. This sample carries about 130,000 clones, about 85% of them seen once, and the ten largest clones take 3.5% to 4.5%.

The V gene is TRBV13, the J gene TRBJ2-2; D remains ambiguous. Material for sequencing was PBMCs. This TCR was sampled from a man aged 18 to 30 in good health and CMV-seropositive. This CDR3 reads CASSLAGNTGELFF. The DNA of the CDR3 is TGTGCCAGCAGCTTAGCCGGGAACACCGGGGAGCTGTTTTTT.